This T cell receptor beta chain was observed in a study of blood T cell repertoires in COVID-19. As for the study in general: Spain, Italy and the United States supplied samples that represented acute and convalescent COVID-19. The cDNA or gDNA used as material had been derived from T cells, B-cell-depleted T cells, or PBMCs.

Original methodology: Estimation of nucleated cell counts relied on the amplification of reference gene primers. Sequencing used immunoSEQ multiplex PCR; TCRdb keeps in-frame clones, though not all of them. V and J calls and clone size are as listed in that table; D and trimming were resolved from the DNA. In the table there are under 80,000 clones, about 87% of which are singletons. The CDR3 is 13 amino acids. The V end lost 6 bases, the J end lost 12 bases, and 20 bases lay between the germline ends. The germline V gene has CDR1 MNHEY and CDR2 SVGEGT. The TCR was taken from a man aged 55 to 69 with acute or convalescent COVID-19. Sequenced material: peripheral blood. The gene calls are TRBV6-2 or TRBV6-3 and TRBJ1-1; D might be TRBD1 (6 bases). The CDR3 region has the DNA TGTGCCAGCAGCCAGGACAGCCTGGGGATGACTTTCTTT. Protein product: CASSQDSLGMTFF.